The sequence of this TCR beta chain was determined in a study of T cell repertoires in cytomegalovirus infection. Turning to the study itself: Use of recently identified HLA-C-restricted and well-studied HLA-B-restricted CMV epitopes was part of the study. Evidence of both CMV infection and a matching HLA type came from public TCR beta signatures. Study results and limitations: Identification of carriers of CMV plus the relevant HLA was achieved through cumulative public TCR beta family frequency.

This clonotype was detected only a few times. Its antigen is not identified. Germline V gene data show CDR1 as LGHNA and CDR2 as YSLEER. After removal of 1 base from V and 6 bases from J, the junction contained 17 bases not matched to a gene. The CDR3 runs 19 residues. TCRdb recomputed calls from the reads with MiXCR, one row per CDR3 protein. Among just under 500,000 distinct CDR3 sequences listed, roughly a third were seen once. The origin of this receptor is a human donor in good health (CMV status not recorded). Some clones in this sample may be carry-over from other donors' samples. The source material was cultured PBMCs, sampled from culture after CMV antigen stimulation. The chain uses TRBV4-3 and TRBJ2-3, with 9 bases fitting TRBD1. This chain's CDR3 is CASSQVSGQGQTRRDTQYF. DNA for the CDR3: TGCGCCAGCAGCCAAGTATCGGGACAGGGTCAAACGAGACGCGATACGCAGTATTTT.